Below are 13 T cell receptor beta chains sequenced from a single sample in a study of cytomegalovirus exposure and HLA in healthy donors. PCR involved 60 Vbeta and 13 Jbeta primers. The data were produced by immunoSEQ multiplex PCR, yet TCRdb's version contains in-frame clones alone and is incomplete. The sample has 150,000 to 170,000 clones, about 80% seen once; the top ten hold 9.5% to 15%. Sequencing input: PBMCs. The receptors here all came from a man aged 30-40 years in good health and CMV-seropositive.

The chain uses TRBV27 and TRBJ1-2; a weak D match, TRBD1 (5 bases). V was clipped by 5 bases and J by 4 bases, with 17 bases between them. Germline-derived CDR1 and CDR2 are MNHEY and SMNVEV (reference sequence). CDR3 length: 15 residues. CDR3 sequence reads: CASSLERGGVYGYTF. The CDR3 region has the DNA TGTGCCAGCAGTCTAGAGCGGGGGGGAGTCTATGGCTACACCTTC.

J is TRBJ2-7 and V is TRBV2; TRBD2 aligns across 9 bases. The CDR3 covers 15 residues. Germline trimming cut 7 bases from V and 7 bases from J; bases unmatched to any gene: 14. CDR1 SNHLY and CDR2 FYNNEI come from the germline V gene. The CDR3 coding sequence is TGTGCCAGCACGCGGGCGATAGCGGGAGAAGGAGAGCAGTACTTC. This codes for CASTRAIAGEGEQYF.

The genes are TRBV6-6 and TRBJ1-1; possible D gene TRBD1, 5 bases. The CDR3 is 13 residues long. Germline V gene lookup returns CDR1 MNHNY and CDR2 SVGAGI (reference sequence). V was clipped by 7 bases and J by 0 bases, with 9 bases between them. The CDR3 region is CASTEQVNTEAFF. DNA for the CDR3: TGTGCCAGCACTGAACAGGTGAACACTGAAGCTTTCTTT.

The chain recombines TRBV5-4 with TRBJ2-2, with 9 bases identical to TRBD2. V gave up 1 base and J gave up 0 bases; unmatched junction bases: 4. Per germline, CDR1 SGHNT and CDR2 YYREEE (reference sequence). This CDR3 has 17 amino acids. CDR3 sequence (DNA): TGTGCCAGCAGCTTGTTGGCTAGCGGGACGAACACCGGGGAGCTGTTTTTT. Residues: CASSLLASGTNTGELFF.

The rearrangement uses TRBV19 and TRBJ2-3; 10 nucleotides line up with TRBD2. Germline V lookup: CDR1 LNHDA, CDR2 SQIVND (reference sequence). V gave up 8 bases and J gave up 3 bases; unmatched junction bases: 8. This CDR3 is built from 15 residues. CDR3 region: CASEGVAGGTDTQYF. In nucleotides, the CDR3 is TGTGCCAGTGAGGGGGTAGCGGGAGGAACAGATACGCAGTATTTT.

This clone was seen once. This chain joins TRBV28 and TRBJ1-2; the match to TRBD1 covers 7 bases. The CDR3 spans 13 residues. Germline CDR1 MDHEN, CDR2 SYDVKM. Trimming cost V 5 bases and J 4 bases; bases outside gene matches: 4. CDR3 sequence: CASSAGQPYGYTF. CDR3 in DNA: TGTGCCAGCAGTGCGGGACAGCCCTATGGCTACACCTTC.

The gene calls are TRBV7-9 and TRBJ2-5; D gene unclear. Germline CDR1 and CDR2: SEHNR and FQNEAQ (reference sequence). The CDR3 spans 13 residues. V was trimmed by 1 base and J by 2 bases, leaving 5 bases between them. DNA of the CDR3: TGTGCCAGCAGCTTAGTTGTACAAGAGACCCAGTACTTC. Its protein product is CASSLVVQETQYF.

This clone is medium-sized (0.01 to 0.1%) within its sample. V and J are TRBV5-6 and TRBJ2-7, with 9 bases aligning to TRBD2. V was clipped by 4 bases and J by 6 bases; unmatched bases: 5. The CDR3 spans 13 residues. The germline V gene has CDR1 SGHDT and CDR2 YYEEEE. The CDR3 sequence is CASSGGTSSEQYF. The CDR3 region has the DNA TGTGCCAGCAGCGGCGGGACTAGCAGCGAGCAGTACTTC. The full variable domain, rest sourced from reference TRBV5-6 and TRBJ2-7, is DAGVTQSPTHLIKTRGQQVTLRCSPKSGHDTVSWYQQALGQGPQFIFQYYEEEERQRGNFPDRFSGHQFPNYSSELNVNALLLGDSALYLCASSGGTSSEQYFGPGTRLTVT.

The chain has TRBV6-1 and TRBJ1-4; TRBD1 aligns across 7 bases. Trimming at V came to 2 bases and at J to 8 bases, leaving 2 bases not matched to a gene. Germline CDR1 is MNHNS and CDR2 is SASEGT. This CDR3 comprises 13 residues. The CDR3 nucleotides read TGTGCCAGCAGTGAACCAGGGGGGGAAAAACTGTTTTTT. Translating it yields CASSEPGGEKLFF.

The chain is built from TRBV5-5 and TRBJ2-7, with 12 bases aligning to TRBD2. Germline CDR1 is SGHKS and CDR2 is YYEKEE (reference sequence). With 3 bases clipped from V and 3 bases from J, the junction kept 7 bases outside the gene matches. The CDR3 sequence is 16 residues long. DNA of the CDR3: TGTGCCAGCAGCTCCGTAAGGACTAGCGGGATCTACGAGCAGTACTTC. Protein sequence: CASSSVRTSGIYEQYF. The full variable domain, in which reference TRBV5-5 and TRBJ2-7 provide the parts outside the CDR3, is DAGVTQSPTHLIKTRGQQVTLRCSPISGHKSVSWYQQVLGQGPQFIFQYYEKEERGRGNFPDRFSARQFPNYSSELNVNALLLGDSALYLCASSSVRTSGIYEQYFGPGTRLTVT.

The table lists this clone with a few counts. V is TRBV28 and J is TRBJ2-1; 9 positions match TRBD2. CDR3 length: 15 residues. V shed 8 bases and J 7 bases; nucleotides not matched to a gene: 12. CDR1 is MDHEN, CDR2 SYDVKM, per germline. CDR3 in amino acids: CASAIGAGGPNEQFF. CDR3 DNA sequence: TGTGCCAGCGCAATAGGGGCGGGAGGGCCGAATGAGCAGTTCTTC.

The J gene is TRBJ2-7, the V gene TRBV6-1; TRBD2 aligns across 8 bases. Germline V lookup: CDR1 MNHNS, CDR2 SASEGT. The CDR3 runs 15 residues. Trimming cost V 2 bases and J 3 bases; bases outside gene matches: 6. CDR3 in DNA: TGTGCCAGCAGTGAACCACTAGCGGCGTTCTACGAGCAGTACTTC. Translating gives CASSEPLAAFYEQYF.

The chain recombines TRBV6-5 with TRBJ2-1; no firm D call. Germline CDR1 is MNHEY and CDR2 is SVGAGI. Trimming left V 6 bases short and J 4 bases short, with 4 bases between. This CDR3 spans 11 amino acids. Here the CDR3 DNA reads TGTGCCAGCAGAGAGTACAATGAGCAGTTCTTC. It encodes CASREYNEQFF.